This TCR beta chain appears in the sequencing data of a study of tumor-infiltrating lymphocytes in primary liver carcinoma. About the research overall: Patients, male and female, were 30 to 69 years old. Sample counts of productive TCRbeta reads spanned roughly 3.65 to 8 million; these counts were similar across tissue types. Study-wide findings and caveats: Tumor top-250-clone fractions significantly exceeded those of blood (p = 0.039).

Total RNA amounting to 500 ng was the source from which TCR beta cDNA was made with a constant-region primer. Researchers made the TCR beta libraries by running three nested multiplex PCR rounds with slightly modified ARM-PCR. Primers for the first two PCR rounds were TRBV1-TRBV30 forward primers and a C-beta reverse primer (roughly 10 cycles per round). In TCRdb, the multiplex PCR reads were re-called with MiXCR into one record per CDR3 protein. Here the sample spans approximately 340,000 distinct CDR3 sequences, about 65% being singletons. This clonotype occurred many times. Antigen: not known. Unsorted whole blood yielded blood RNA, and germline DNA was extracted as well. Patients in the cohort were treatment-naive and living with chronic HBV infection. The germline gives CDR1 SGHDT, CDR2 YYEEEE. J lost 4 bases, V lost 2 bases, and 9 bases had no gene match. The CDR3 has 15 residues.

The chain links TRBV5-6 to TRBJ2-7, with TRBD1 matching over 7 bases. This TCR was sampled from a middle-aged man with primary liver carcinoma and hepatitis B virus infection. The sequencing sample was made of peripheral blood. The CDR3 is CASSLTGQVGYEQYF. In DNA form, the CDR3 reads TGTGCCAGCAGCTTAACTGGACAGGTTGGATACGAGCAGTACTTC.